This T cell receptor beta chain derives from a study of blood T cell repertoires in COVID-19. As for the study in general: The United States, Italy and Spain were the sources of the acute and convalescent COVID-19 samples. From T cells, B-cell-depleted T cells, or PBMCs came the material, which was cDNA or gDNA.

This clone was counted once. V shed 0 bases and J 3 bases; nucleotides not matched to a gene: 8. Germline-derived CDR1 and CDR2 are SGHNT and YYREEE (reference sequence). The CDR3 is 16 residues long. Source study methods: Counts of nucleated cells, estimated from reference gene primer amplification, were obtained. Method: immunoSEQ multiplex PCR; TCRdb's copy keeps in-frame clones and lacks some. That table gives V, J and clone size, and the DNA gave D and trimming. The sample has 200,000 to 250,000 clones, 70% to 90% seen once. The sequenced sample consisted of peripheral blood. The gene calls are TRBV5-4 and TRBJ2-7; 8 nucleotides align to TRBD2. The clonotype originates from a man aged 55 to 70 with acute or convalescent COVID-19. CDR3 DNA sequence: TGTGCCAGCAGCTTGGCACCGAGGGGGACTAGCTACGAGCAGTACTTC. Encoded protein: CASSLAPRGTSYEQYF.